Sequencing of this T cell receptor beta chain was carried out in a study of T-cell reconstitution after alpha-beta-depleted transplantation in children. Study observations and caveats: From newly produced T cells came most of the T-cell counts and diversity one year after transplant. Surviving recipient T cells and thymic progenitors underlay high day-60 TCRbeta diversity in some patients. About two months after transplant, alpha-beta T cells reportedly came from several hundred expanded graft clones.

V shed 0 bases and J 3 bases; nucleotides not matched to a gene: 4. This CDR3 comprises 16 residues. Looked up from germline, CDR1 is LGHNA and CDR2 is YNFKEQ. This clonotype has at least ten counts. Antigen: not known. Preparation of the TCRbeta library was carried out with unique molecular identifiers. One entry per CDR3 protein results from TCRdb running MiXCR on the PCR reads. The data contain 30,000 or so distinct CDR3 sequences, approximately 7% of them seen just once; the ten biggest clones take up around 27%. Sequencing used peripheral blood, obtained 60 days after TCRalphabeta/CD19-depleted stem cell transplant. This chain joins TRBV4-2 and TRBJ2-5; 10 positions agree with TRBD2. This TCR was recovered from a child under three years old who had a stem cell transplant for acute myeloid leukemia, so the T cells may come from the graft donor. CDR3 loop: CASSQDLAGAKETQYF. The CDR3 nucleotides are TGTGCCAGCAGCCAAGATCTAGCGGGAGCGAAAGAGACCCAGTACTTC.